This is a list of T cell receptor beta chains from one sample in a study of cytomegalovirus exposure and HLA in healthy donors. Some clones are missing from TCRdb's copy, which holds only in-frame ones; the method was immunoSEQ multiplex PCR. Of around 150,000 clones in the sample, about three quarters were seen once. The specimen was PBMCs. Receptor source: a woman aged 40-49 years in good health and CMV-seropositive. Each CDR3 is given with its conserved first and last residue. D genes are given only for firm matches. Only some rows state a clone size, as once, few, many or a class for expanded clones.

TRBD1	TRBJ2-3	NA	TRBV19	TGTGCCAGTAGTCCCAGACAGGGGGCGAAAGATACGCAGTATTTT	CASSPRQGAKDTQYF
NA	TRBJ1-2	NA	TRBV7-2	TGTGCCAGCAGCTTAAGCGGGGGCAACTATGGCTACACCTTC	CASSLSGGNYGYTF
NA	TRBJ2-7	NA	TRBV30	TGTGCCTGGAACCTACTAGCAATCCACGAGCAGTACTTC	CAWNLLAIHEQYF
NA	TRBJ1-5	NA	TRBV19	TGTGCCAGTACCCAGGGGTTTGGTCGAAACAATCAGCCCCAGCATTTT	CASTQGFGRNNQPQHF
NA	TRBJ2-4	few	TRBV30	TGTGCCTGGAGTTTCCCAGTGGGCCCTAAATCAAACATTCAGTACTTC	CAWSFPVGPKSNIQYF
NA	TRBJ1-4	few	TRBV21-1	TGTGCCAGCAGCAAAGGGGGGACAGGGGGCTCGGGGGAAAAACTGTTTTTT	CASSKGGTGGSGEKLFF
NA	TRBJ1-5	NA	TRBV6-4	TGTGCCAGCAGAAACGGGGGAGGGAATCAGCCCCAGCATTTT	CASRNGGGNQPQHF
TRBD1	TRBJ1-2	NA	TRBV29-1	TGCAGCGTTGATGGGTTGACAGGGGCCGACTATGGCTACACCTTC	CSVDGLTGADYGYTF
NA	TRBJ2-1	NA	TRBV14	TGTGCCAGCAGCCTTCCGGGACACCTGAACGACAATGAGCAGTTCTTC	CASSLPGHLNDNEQFF
TRBD1	TRBJ2-5	once	TRBV6-4	TGTGCCAGCAGTGACGAAGACAGGGGCCAAGAGACCCAGTACTTC	CASSDEDRGQETQYF
NA	TRBJ2-7	NA	TRBV23-1	TGCGCCAGCAGTCCCTGCTGGGCTAGCCGTGGGGAGCAGTACTTC	CASSPCWASRGEQYF
NA	TRBJ2-5	NA	TRBV5-1	TGCGCCAGCAGCTTGACGACTTCAGAGACCCAGTACTTC	CASSLTTSETQYF